Listed below are T cell receptor beta chains from one sample, sequenced in a study of CD8+ T cells in alopecia areata. Method: immunoSEQ multiplex PCR; TCRdb's copy keeps in-frame clones and lacks some. The table includes approximately 190,000 clones, 58% detected once. The source material was CD4+ T cells sorted from blood, sampled at week 24, from a patient treated with tofacitinib. The receptors originated from a human donor with alopecia areata. CDR3s include the opening cysteine and the closing phenylalanine or tryptophan. The order of the fields is clone size, J gene, V gene, CDR3 protein. The size field is filled for only some rows; it gives once, few, many or a size class.

- | TRBJ1-2 | TRBV29-1 | CSVTGQPLLSLTF
once | TRBJ2-7 | TRBV19 | CASTYSLAEPYEQYF
- | TRBJ1-2 | TRBV25-1 | CASSETINYGYTF
- | TRBJ2-5 | TRBV10-3 | CAISREGETQYF
many | TRBJ2-6 | TRBV7-8 | CASSINERSTSSSGANVLTF
- | TRBJ2-1 | TRBV5-1 | CASSLAASGGAEFF
- | TRBJ2-7 | TRBV28 | CASSLTGPYEQYF
- | TRBJ2-7 | TRBV6-5 | CASRGASYSYEQYF
- | TRBJ2-3 | TRBV13 | CASSLWAGGTDTQYF
once | TRBJ2-1 | TRBV29-1 | CSVAWDRDYNEQFF
- | TRBJ2-3 | TRBV7-2 | CASRYSWLSSADTQYF
- | TRBJ2-2 | TRBV4-3 | CASSQYPGLANTGELFF
- | TRBJ2-3 | TRBV4-2 | CASSQDPNTQYF
- | TRBJ2-4 | TRBV6-5 | CASSYAAQNIQYF
- | TRBJ2-1 | TRBV2 | CASSQRGSGGNEQFF
few | TRBJ2-1 | TRBV7-2 | CASSQDFSYNEQFF
- | TRBJ2-1 | TRBV29-1 | CSVAVANEQFF
- | TRBJ2-5 | TRBV4-3 | CASSQNVVPPQETQYF
- | TRBJ2-3 | TRBV2 | CASSELAGTNTQYF
few | TRBJ1-5 | TRBV29-1 | CSAGESNQPQHF
- | TRBJ1-1 | TRBV29-1 | CSAESIPGQGTEAFF
few | TRBJ1-1 | TRBV6-1 | CASSESVNTEAFF
- | TRBJ1-2 | TRBV4-1 | CASSQDPLNYGYTF
- | TRBJ1-5 | TRBV5-4 | CASSLDQPQHF
- | TRBJ1-1 | TRBV11-2 | CASSNRDRLEAFF
- | TRBJ2-7 | TRBV29-1 | CSVEDKGSEQYF
- | TRBJ1-3 | TRBV6-5 | CASSTRGLSGNTIYF
- | TRBJ2-7 | TRBV25-1 | CASKDRGLSEQYF
- | TRBJ1-1 | TRBV2 | CASSEFVHDNTEAFF
- | TRBJ1-2 | TRBV5-5 | CASSRRGNYGYTF
- | TRBJ2-5 | TRBV2 | CASDRDRALETQYF
few | TRBJ2-5 | TRBV27 | CASSFGRNQETQYF
- | TRBJ2-5 | TRBV9 | CASSPQGTAKETQYF
- | TRBJ2-1 | TRBV4-1 | CASSQGVAAPPFEQFF
once | TRBJ2-5 | TRBV5-1 | CASSPVGTGGLKTQYF
once | TRBJ2-5 | TRBV5-1 | CASSLGSGRNQETQYF
few | TRBJ1-4 | TRBV29-1 | CSSSVGRDEKLFF
- | TRBJ2-5 | TRBV6-1 | CASTPWSPPGETQYF
- | TRBJ2-1 | TRBV7-2 | CASSLASAGGPNEQFF
- | TRBJ2-5 | TRBV27 | CASSSTGTGETQYF
few | TRBJ2-1 | TRBV5-1 | CASSFTGGNEQFF
- | TRBJ2-2 | TRBV29-1 | CSVDGTGPGELFF
- | TRBJ1-1 | TRBV29-1 | CSVMGMAVDTEAFF
- | TRBJ1-1 | TRBV7-2 | CASSSNREAEAFF
- | TRBJ2-1 | TRBV7-3 | CASSLSQGSYNEQFF
few | TRBJ2-1 | TRBV5-1 | CASSWGTGSGNEQFF
many | TRBJ1-6 | TRBV14 | CASSQGAGNSPLHF
- | TRBJ1-3 | TRBV6-5 | CASAGTASSGNTIYF
- | TRBJ1-1 | TRBV6-1 | CASSEPARAGRAEAFF
few | TRBJ1-1 | TRBV2 | CASSENLGTRAFF
- | TRBJ1-2 | TRBV20-1 | CSARRYGYTF
- | TRBJ2-1 | TRBV5-1 | CASSADRQSYNEQFF
few | TRBJ1-2 | TRBV25-1 | CASSEGGGANYGYTF
- | TRBJ2-1 | TRBV5-4 | CASSIPGQGNEQFF
- | TRBJ2-4 | TRBV9 | CASSPSGGSDIQYF